The 22 T cell receptor beta chains below all came from one sample that was sequenced in a study of shared clonotypes between healthy human individuals. Repertoires were generated with immunoSEQ multiplex PCR, while TCRdb's copy carries only in-frame clones and drops some. The profile shows fewer than 600,000 clones, roughly 78% of them singletons. Specimen: PBMCs. The receptors shown here come from a woman between 40 and 50 years old in good health. Some clones in this sample may be carry-over from other donors' samples.

This clone appeared a single time. This chain links TRBV28 with TRBJ2-7; a weak D match, TRBD1 (5 bases). This CDR3 region has 14 residues. Trimming took off 5 bases at V and 6 bases at J, with 17 bases between the two ends. Germline V gene data show CDR1 as MDHEN and CDR2 as SYDVKM. The CDR3 here is CASSPLGRAREQYF. The CDR3 DNA reads TGTGCCAGCAGTCCGCTGGGGCGAGCCCGCGAGCAGTACTTC.

This clone was counted between two and nine times. The J gene is TRBJ1-5, the V gene TRBV6-1, with D maybe TRBD1 (5 bases). CDR1 and CDR2 from the germline V gene are MNHNS and SASEGT. The CDR3 sequence is 16 residues long. V was pared by 2 bases and J by 3 bases, with 14 bases between. The CDR3 here is CASSETPDRPNQPQHF. Written as DNA, the CDR3 is TGTGCCAGCAGTGAAACCCCCGACAGACCCAATCAGCCCCAGCATTTT.

J is TRBJ2-7 and V is TRBV12-5; D perhaps matches TRBD2 (5 bases). Per germline, CDR1 LGHNT and CDR2 FRNRAP. CDR3 size: 12 residues. With 3 bases removed from V and 4 bases from J, the gap between germline ends came to 7 bases. CDR3 protein: CASGFGEYEQYF. The CDR3 DNA reads TGTGCTAGTGGTTTCGGGGAGTACGAGCAGTACTTC.

This clone appeared a few times. V is TRBV6-5 and J is TRBJ2-5; 9 bases match TRBD2. Trimming took 5 bases from V and 4 from J; bases not matched to a gene: 5. The CDR3 extends over 14 amino acids. CDR1 and CDR2 (germline): MNHEY, SVGAGI. The CDR3 region is CASSGAGGSETQYF. The CDR3 nucleotides read TGTGCCAGCAGTGGAGCGGGAGGATCAGAGACCCAGTACTTC.

This clone was seen only a few times. Different DNA sequences within this sample yield the same CDR3. The chain employs TRBV7-3 and TRBJ2-1; 8 nucleotides match TRBD2. Germline loops: CDR1 SGHTA, CDR2 FQGTGA. The CDR3 totals 14 residues. With 0 bases clipped from V and 5 bases from J, the junction kept 0 bases outside the gene matches. Here the CDR3 DNA reads TGTGCCAGCAGCTTAACTAGCGGGAACAATGAGCAGTTCTTC. Protein: CASSLTSGNNEQFF.

This rearrangement joins TRBV27 to TRBJ2-5, with a possible D match to TRBD2 (6 bases). CDR1 MNHEY and CDR2 SMNVEV come from the germline V gene (reference sequence). There are 14 residues in the CDR3. Between the trimmed V and J ends, which lost 4 bases and 5 bases, there was a span of 14 bases. The DNA for the CDR3 is TGTGCCAGCAGTTCGCGGGGATGGTTTGAGACCCAGTACTTC. It specifies CASSSRGWFETQYF.

The genes are TRBV18 and TRBJ2-5, with D tentatively TRBD1 or TRBD2 (5 bases each). Germline-derived CDR1 and CDR2 are KGHSH and LQKENI. V lost 5 bases to trimming and J lost 4 bases, with 5 bases between them. CDR3 size: 11 residues. In DNA, the CDR3 is TGTGCCAGCTCAGGGGGAGAGACCCAGTACTTC. Translation: CASSGGETQYF.

The chain uses TRBV6-1 and TRBJ2-2; 7 bases match TRBD1. The germline gives CDR1 MNHNS, CDR2 SASEGT. The CDR3 length is 15 residues. The junction had 10 bases not matched to a gene; V was cut back by 5 bases and J by 7 bases. As DNA, the CDR3 is TGTGCCAGCAGTTCCGGGACAGTCTTAAGCGGGGAGCTGTTTTTT. Amino acid sequence: CASSSGTVLSGELFF.

The V gene is TRBV2, the J gene TRBJ2-3, with 10 bases that match TRBD2. The CDR3 has 14 residues. With 10 bases clipped from V and 3 bases from J, the junction kept 7 bases outside the gene matches. Germline V lookup: CDR1 SNHLY, CDR2 FYNNEI. CDR3: CAMQAGGATDTQYF. The CDR3 bases are TGTGCCATGCAAGCGGGAGGGGCGACAGATACGCAGTATTTT.

This chain uses TRBV11-2 with TRBJ2-7, with 8 bases lining up with TRBD1. Looked up from germline, CDR1 is SGHAT and CDR2 is FQNNGV. This CDR3 is 15 amino acids long. With V trimmed by 5 bases and J by 2 bases, 8 bases remained unmatched. The CDR3 protein is CASSPWTGTPYEQYF. The CDR3 DNA sequence: TGTGCCAGCAGCCCCTGGACAGGGACCCCCTACGAGCAGTACTTC.

Concerning this clone itself: Other DNA sequences of this sample code for an identical CDR3. The chain employs TRBV19 and TRBJ2-3; 13 bases are shared with TRBD2. The length of the CDR3 is 14 residues. V lost 7 bases and J lost 3; bases outside the gene matches: 1. Germline CDR1 reads LNHDA; CDR2 reads SQIVND (reference sequence). CDR3 loop: CASTGLAGTDTQYF. Here the CDR3 DNA reads TGTGCCAGTACGGGACTAGCGGGAACAGATACGCAGTATTTT.

The chain combines TRBV6-6 with TRBJ1-5; D remains ambiguous. The germline V gene encodes CDR1 MNHNY and CDR2 SVGAGI (reference sequence). V was cut by 2 bases and J by 5 bases, with 13 bases left in between. The CDR3 spans 15 residues. Here the CDR3 DNA reads TGTGCCAGCAGTTACGAGCCTTCTGGGTATCAGCCCCAGCATTTT. Amino acid sequence: CASSYEPSGYQPQHF.

The rearrangement uses TRBV7-8 and TRBJ2-1; no clear D. CDR1 and CDR2 (germline): SGHVS, FQNEAQ. The ends were cut back, 0 bases at V and 7 bases at J, with 7 bases in the middle. This CDR3 spans 13 amino acids. The CDR3 region is CASSLALDNEQFF. Here the CDR3 DNA reads TGTGCCAGCAGCTTAGCACTCGATAATGAGCAGTTCTTC.

The chain couples TRBV7-2 to TRBJ2-5; TRBD2 aligns across 7 bases. CDR3 length: 14 residues. Germline assignment: CDR1 SGHTA and CDR2 FQGNSA. V lost 1 base and J lost 5; bases outside the gene matches: 4. The DNA of the CDR3 is TGTGCCAGCAGCTTAGAGTGGGAGGGTGAGACCCAGTACTTC. It yields the protein CASSLEWEGETQYF.

The chain has TRBV5-1 and TRBJ2-1; tentatively, D is TRBD2 (6 bases). This CDR3 contains 14 residues. CDR1 and CDR2 (germline): SGHRS, YFSETQ. V lost 5 bases to trimming and J lost 6 bases, with 15 bases between them. The CDR3 DNA is TGCGCCAGCAGGGTGGCTAGCGAGGCCAATGAGCAGTTCTTC. This gives the protein CASRVASEANEQFF.

The rearrangement joins TRBV7-2 to TRBJ2-3, with a possible D match to TRBD2 (5 bases). Germline V gene lookup returns CDR1 SGHTA and CDR2 FQGNSA. Trimming shortened V by 4 bases and J by 4 bases, and 15 bases separated the two germline ends. This CDR3 has 15 amino acids. In DNA, the CDR3 is TGTGCCAGCAGCTCGGGAAATCAGAAAGCAGATACGCAGTATTTT. Translating it yields CASSSGNQKADTQYF.

The chain uses TRBV11-2 and TRBJ2-5, with 10 bases that match TRBD2. The DNA end is more similar to TRBJ2-7, so the J call may be wrong. From germline, CDR1 is SGHAT and CDR2 FQNNGV. The CDR3 spans 15 residues. The CDR3 is CASSLRLAGPYEQYF. CDR3 nucleotide sequence: TGTGCCAGCAGCCTCCGACTAGCGGGTCCCTACGAGCAGTACTTC.

This chain uses TRBV7-9 with TRBJ2-1; 9 positions match TRBD2. This CDR3 has 16 amino acids. The V segment lost 2 bases and the J segment 2 bases; nucleotides outside the gene matches: 4. The germline gives CDR1 SEHNR, CDR2 FQNEAQ (reference sequence). Here the CDR3 reads CASSLLPSGAYNEQFF. In nucleotides, the CDR3 is TGTGCCAGCAGCTTATTACCTAGCGGGGCCTACAATGAGCAGTTCTTC.

As regards this clone: Different DNA sequences within this sample yield the same CDR3. The rearrangement joins TRBV9 to TRBJ2-1, with D perhaps matching TRBD2 (6 bases). Germline V lookup: CDR1 SGDLS, CDR2 YYNGEE. The CDR3 spans 14 residues. V was trimmed by 2 bases and J by 0 bases, leaving 6 bases between them. The CDR3 reads CASSVGGSYNEQFF. The CDR3 DNA follows: TGTGCCAGCAGCGTGGGGGGCTCCTACAATGAGCAGTTCTTC. Drawing the rest from reference TRBV9 and TRBJ2-1, the complete variable domain is DSGVTQTPKHLITATGQRVTLRCSPRSGDLSVYWYQQSLDQGLQFLIQYYNGEERAKGNILERFSAQQFPDLHSELNLSSLELGDSALYFCASSVGGSYNEQFFGPGTRLTVL.

This chain uses TRBV18 with TRBJ2-3; a possible D gene is TRBD1 (6 bases). Trimming removed 1 base at V and 5 bases at J, with 7 bases between. This CDR3 has 13 amino acids. From germline, CDR1 is KGHSH and CDR2 LQKENI. CDR3 bases: TGTGCCAGCTCACCACGCAGGGGAGATACGCAGTATTTT. Protein: CASSPRRGDTQYF.

The genes are TRBV19 and TRBJ1-4; D gene unclear. The V gene lost 3 bases and the J gene lost 0 bases, with 5 bases spanning the gap. This CDR3 contains 14 residues. CDR1 and CDR2 from the germline V gene are LNHDA and SQIVND (reference sequence). The CDR3 DNA is TGTGCCAGTAGTATGGGAGCAACTAATGAAAAACTGTTTTTT. This sequence encodes CASSMGATNEKLFF.

The chain combines TRBV7-9 with TRBJ2-3, with TRBD2 matching 10 bases. CDR3 size: 15 residues. V gave up 5 bases and J gave up 4 bases; unmatched junction bases: 6. Germline loops: CDR1 SEHNR, CDR2 FQNEAQ (reference sequence). The CDR3, as DNA: TGTGCCAGCAGCCCGAAGCGGGAGGGCCCAGATACGCAGTATTTT. It yields the protein CASSPKREGPDTQYF.